These 15 T cell receptor beta chains were all obtained from the same sample, sequenced in a study of preoperative IRX-2 immunotherapy in early breast cancer. Indicated treatment: preoperative locoregional IRX-2 cytokine immunotherapy. This table comes from immunoSEQ multiplex PCR, and its TCRdb copy is limited to in-frame clones, with some not included. The sample includes tens of thousands of clones, around 96% of them seen just once. The sample here was tumor tissue, taken after IRX-2 immunotherapy. These receptors all come from a human donor with breast cancer.

The chain has TRBV19 and TRBJ1-2; the D gene is possibly TRBD1 (6 bases). This CDR3 is built from 16 residues. Trimming removed 1 base at V and 5 bases at J, with 17 bases between. Germline V CDR1 and CDR2: LNHDA, SQIVND (reference sequence). CDR3 in amino acids: CASSIASGAAMYGYTF. The CDR3 coding sequence is TGTGCCAGTAGTATAGCATCGGGGGCAGCCATGTATGGCTACACCTTC.

This chain connects TRBV28 to TRBJ2-5; 12 bases fit TRBD2. The CDR3 has 16 amino acids. Germline CDR1 is MDHEN and CDR2 is SYDVKM. Trimming took 1 base from V and 2 from J; bases not matched to a gene: 2. The CDR3 DNA reads TGTGCCAGCAGTTTATCCGGGACTAGCGGGCAAGAGACCCAGTACTTC. Its protein is CASSLSGTSGQETQYF. The variable domain in full, with the rest retrieved from reference TRBV28 and TRBJ2-5, is DVKVTQSSRYLVKRTGEKVFLECVQDMDHENMFWYRQDPGLGLRLIYFSYDVKMKEKGDIPEGYSVSREKKERFSLILESASTNQTSMYLCASSLSGTSGQETQYFGPGTRLLVL.

This rearrangement joins TRBV6-4 to TRBJ2-3; 10 bases line up with TRBD2. V lost 6 bases, J lost 4 bases, and 7 bases stayed unmatched. The CDR3 covers 15 residues. Per germline, CDR1 MRHNA and CDR2 SNTAGT. The CDR3 region has the DNA TGTGCCAGCAGACGAACTAGCGGGGTCCCAGATACGCAGTATTTT. Its translation is CASRRTSGVPDTQYF.

The rearrangement joins TRBV30 to TRBJ1-2; 8 nucleotides match TRBD1. This CDR3 contains 13 residues. Germline CDR1 and CDR2: GTSNPN and SVGIG (reference sequence). Germline trimming cut 3 bases from V and 6 bases from J; bases unmatched to any gene: 6. CDR3 DNA: TGTGCCTGGAGCCTAGACAGGGGTCATGGCTACACCTTC. Amino acids: CAWSLDRGHGYTF.

The rearrangement joins TRBV5-4 to TRBJ1-6, with TRBD1 matching 12 bases. CDR1 is SGHNT and CDR2 is YYREEE in the germline V gene (reference sequence). V dropped 9 bases and J dropped 7; count of bases not matched to a gene: 8. The CDR3 is made up of 15 amino acids. The CDR3, as DNA: TGTGCCACCCTACCGGGACAGGGGGCAAATTCACCCCTCCACTTT. Encoded protein: CATLPGQGANSPLHF.

The gene calls are TRBV18 and TRBJ1-5, with 9 bases that match TRBD1. CDR1 is KGHSH and CDR2 is LQKENI in the germline V gene. Trimming took 1 base from V and 0 from J; bases not matched to a gene: 7. This CDR3 contains 18 residues. DNA of the CDR3: TGTGCCAGCTCACCACTACCGGGGGGACAGGGTAGCAATCAGCCCCAGCATTTT. Its protein product is CASSPLPGGQGSNQPQHF.

The V call is TRBV9, the J call TRBJ2-2; 7 bases align to TRBD1. This CDR3 spans 16 amino acids. In germline, CDR1 is SGDLS, CDR2 YYNGEE. V lost 0 bases to trimming and J lost 6 bases; unmatched junction nucleotides: 8. Written as DNA, the CDR3 is TGTGCCAGCAGCGTAGGTTCTACAGGGGTACCCGGGGAGCTGTTTTTT. Its protein product is CASSVGSTGVPGELFF.

The CDR3 reads CSVEESPYEQYF. The CDR3 region has the DNA TGCAGCGTTGAGGAATCGCCCTACGAGCAGTACTTC. The chain carries TRBV29-1 and TRBJ2-7, with no clear D. The germline CDR1 and CDR2 sequences are SQVTM and ANQGSEA. The CDR3 runs to 12 residues. Trimming cost V 3 bases and J 2 bases, with 8 bases left between them.

The chain combines TRBV6-6 with TRBJ2-3; 8 bases are a match to TRBD2. This CDR3 is built from 14 residues. Germline V gives CDR1 MNHNY, CDR2 SVGAGI (reference sequence). V lost 2 bases, J lost 4 bases, and 2 bases stayed unmatched. CDR3 amino acids: CASSYPGGADTQYF. In DNA form, the CDR3 reads TGTGCCAGCAGTTACCCGGGGGGGGCAGATACGCAGTATTTT.

This clone occurred once. The chain employs TRBV25-1 and TRBJ2-1, with D perhaps matching TRBD2 (5 bases). V was clipped by 10 bases and J by 4 bases, with 20 bases between them. The CDR3 totals 15 residues. Germline V gene lookup returns CDR1 MGHDK and CDR2 SYGVNS. Here the CDR3 DNA reads TGTGCCATCCAGGAGGTCTCACCGCCTTACAATGAGCAGTTCTTC. Translation gives CAIQEVSPPYNEQFF.

The chain uses TRBV6-4 and TRBJ2-3; D is unclear. V lost 1 base, J lost 1 base, and 15 bases lay in between. CDR3 length: 17 amino acids. Germline V lookup: CDR1 MRHNA, CDR2 SNTAGT. For the CDR3, the DNA is TGTGCCAGCAGTGACTTTCTGACGGGCCTGTGCACAGATACGCAGTATTTT. Translated, it gives CASSDFLTGLCTDTQYF.

This chain connects TRBV11-1 to TRBJ2-1; TRBD2 matches at 7 bases. The germline V gene encodes CDR1 SGHAT and CDR2 FQDESV (reference sequence). This CDR3 is built from 15 residues. V lost 6 bases and J lost 3; bases outside the gene matches: 8. The CDR3 DNA follows: TGTGCCAGCAGGGGAGGGCTAGCTTTCTACAATGAGCAGTTCTTC. This gives the protein CASRGGLAFYNEQFF.

This clone was detected only once. This chain links TRBV4-1 with TRBJ1-1; no definite D call. V dropped 4 bases and J dropped 5 bases, with 20 bases sitting between them. CDR1 is MGHRA, CDR2 YSYEKL, per germline. CDR3 length: 16 amino acids. As DNA, the CDR3 is TGCGCCAGCAGCCGGCGCGAAGGTAGAGTGGAAACTGAAGCTTTCTTT. Translating it yields CASSRREGRVETEAFF.

The rearrangement joins TRBV7-9 to TRBJ2-1, with 7 bases fitting TRBD1. This CDR3 is 13 amino acids long. Germline CDR1 reads SEHNR; CDR2 reads FQNEAQ (reference sequence). V was pared by 5 bases and J by 7 bases, with 5 bases of the junction left unmatched. The CDR3 loop reads CASSETGWNEQFF. The CDR3 DNA is TGTGCCAGCAGCGAGACAGGGTGGAATGAGCAGTTCTTC.

In its sample, this clone was seen once. Other DNA variants within this sample encode the same CDR3. The chain couples TRBV28 to TRBJ2-7; 9 bases are a match to TRBD2. J gave up 7 bases and V 8 bases, and 15 bases lay outside the gene matches. CDR1 MDHEN and CDR2 SYDVKM come from the germline V gene. The CDR3 consists of 15 residues. For the CDR3, the DNA is TGTGCCAGCGCCTTAGCGGGAGTCACTAGAGATGAGCAGTACTTC. Translation gives CASALAGVTRDEQYF.